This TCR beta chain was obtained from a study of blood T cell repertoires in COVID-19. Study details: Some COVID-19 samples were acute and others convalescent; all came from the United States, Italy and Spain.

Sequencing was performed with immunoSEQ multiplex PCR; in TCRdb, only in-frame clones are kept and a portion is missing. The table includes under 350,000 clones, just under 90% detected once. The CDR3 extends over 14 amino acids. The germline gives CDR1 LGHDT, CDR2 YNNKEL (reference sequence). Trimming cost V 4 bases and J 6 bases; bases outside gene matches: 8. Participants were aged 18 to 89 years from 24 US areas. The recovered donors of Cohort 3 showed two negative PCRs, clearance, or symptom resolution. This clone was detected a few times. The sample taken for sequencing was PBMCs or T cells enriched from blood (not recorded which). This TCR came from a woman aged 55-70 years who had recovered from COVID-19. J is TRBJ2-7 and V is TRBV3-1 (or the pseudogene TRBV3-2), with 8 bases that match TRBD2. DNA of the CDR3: TGTGCCAGCAGCCCCCTAGCGGGTTCGCCCGAGCAGTACTTC. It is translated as CASSPLAGSPEQYF.